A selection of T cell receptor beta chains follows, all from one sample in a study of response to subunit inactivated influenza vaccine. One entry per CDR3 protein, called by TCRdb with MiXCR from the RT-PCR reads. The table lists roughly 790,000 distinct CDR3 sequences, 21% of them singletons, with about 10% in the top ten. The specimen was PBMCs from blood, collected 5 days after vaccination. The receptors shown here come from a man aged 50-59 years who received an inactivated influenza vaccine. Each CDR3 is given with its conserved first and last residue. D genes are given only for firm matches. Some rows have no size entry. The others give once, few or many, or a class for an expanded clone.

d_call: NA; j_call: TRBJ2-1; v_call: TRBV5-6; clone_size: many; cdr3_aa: CASSLWGTSGEQFF; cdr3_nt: TGTGCCAGCAGCTTGTGGGGAACGTCCGGGGAGCAGTTCTTC
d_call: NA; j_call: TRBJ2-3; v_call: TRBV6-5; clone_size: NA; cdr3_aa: CASSSGLSSSGTQYF; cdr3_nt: TGTGCCAGCAGTTCAGGCCTATCTAGTTCCGGTACGCAGTATTTT
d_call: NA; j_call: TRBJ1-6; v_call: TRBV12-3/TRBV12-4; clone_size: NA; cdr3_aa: CASSFQGAYNSPLHF; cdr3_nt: TGTGCCAGCAGTTTCCAGGGAGCCTATAATTCACCCCTCCACTTT
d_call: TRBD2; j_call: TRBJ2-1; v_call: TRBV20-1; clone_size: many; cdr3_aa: CSARDLRGARNEQFF; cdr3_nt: TGCAGTGCTAGAGATTTGCGGGGGGCGCGGAATGAGCAGTTCTTC
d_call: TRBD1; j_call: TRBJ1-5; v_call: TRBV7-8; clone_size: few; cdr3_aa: CASRLTGGLQPQHF; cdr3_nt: TGTGCCAGCAGACTGACAGGGGGTCTTCAGCCCCAGCATTTT
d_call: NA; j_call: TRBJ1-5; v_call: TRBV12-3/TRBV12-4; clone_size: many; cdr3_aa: CASSLGINQPQHF; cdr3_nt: TGTGCCAGCAGCTTGGGTATCAATCAGCCCCAGCATTTT
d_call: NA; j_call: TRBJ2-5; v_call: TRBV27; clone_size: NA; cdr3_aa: CASKLEGARETQYF; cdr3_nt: TGTGCCAGCAAATTGGAGGGGGCTAGGGAGACCCAGTACTTC
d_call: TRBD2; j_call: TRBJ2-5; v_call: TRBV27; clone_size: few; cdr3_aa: CASRLAGSETQYF; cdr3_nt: TGTGCCAGCAGGCTAGCGGGGTCAGAGACCCAGTACTTC
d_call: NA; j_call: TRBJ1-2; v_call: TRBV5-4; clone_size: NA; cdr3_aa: CASNRQEYGYTF; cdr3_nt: TGTGCCAGCAATCGACAGGAGTATGGCTACACCTTC
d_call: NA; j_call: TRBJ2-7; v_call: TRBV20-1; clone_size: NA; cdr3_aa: CSARGEVFYEQYF; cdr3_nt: TGCAGTGCTAGGGGGGAGGTATTCTACGAGCAGTACTTC
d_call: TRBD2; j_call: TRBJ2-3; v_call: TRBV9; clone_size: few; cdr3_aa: CASSFNLAGGPSTDTQYF; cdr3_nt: TGTGCCAGCAGCTTCAACCTAGCGGGAGGGCCGAGCACAGATACGCAGTATTTT
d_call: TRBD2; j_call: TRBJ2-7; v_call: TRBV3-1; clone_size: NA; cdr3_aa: CASSQAPGGPYEQYF; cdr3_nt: TGTGCCAGCAGCCAAGCCCCGGGAGGGCCGTACGAGCAGTACTTC
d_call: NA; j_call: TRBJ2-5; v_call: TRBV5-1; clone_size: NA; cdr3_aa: CASSIRQQETQYF; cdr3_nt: TGCGCCAGCAGCATAAGACAGCAAGAGACCCAGTACTTC
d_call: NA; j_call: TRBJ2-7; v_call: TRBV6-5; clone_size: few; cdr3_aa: CVGDFGVEQYF; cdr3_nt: TGCGTAGGGGACTTTGGAGTCGAGCAGTACTTC
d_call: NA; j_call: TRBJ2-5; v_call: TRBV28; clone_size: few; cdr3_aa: CASSLLAPETQYF; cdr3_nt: TGTGCCAGCAGTTTGTTAGCCCCAGAGACCCAGTACTTC
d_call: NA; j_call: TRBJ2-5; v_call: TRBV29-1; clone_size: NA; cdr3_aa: CSVAGPGETQYF; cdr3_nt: TGCAGCGTTGCCGGACCTGGAGAGACCCAGTACTTC
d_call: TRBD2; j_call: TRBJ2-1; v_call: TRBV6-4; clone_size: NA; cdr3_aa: CASSEGWAGGAQFF; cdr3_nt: TGTGCCAGCAGTGAAGGCTGGGCGGGAGGCGCGCAGTTCTTC
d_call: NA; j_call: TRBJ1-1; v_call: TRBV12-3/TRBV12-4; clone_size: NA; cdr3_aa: CASTPGLQKNTEAFF; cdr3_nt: TGTGCCAGCACCCCGGGACTTCAAAAGAACACTGAAGCTTTCTTT
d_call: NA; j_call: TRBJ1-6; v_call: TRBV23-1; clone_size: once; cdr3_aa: CASSHRGFGGGSPLHF; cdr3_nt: TGCGCCAGCAGTCATCGCGGGTTTGGGGGCGGATCACCCCTCCACTTT
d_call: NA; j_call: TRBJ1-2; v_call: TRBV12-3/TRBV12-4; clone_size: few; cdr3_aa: CASSLFANYGYTF; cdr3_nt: TGTGCCAGCAGTCTATTCGCTAACTATGGCTACACCTTC
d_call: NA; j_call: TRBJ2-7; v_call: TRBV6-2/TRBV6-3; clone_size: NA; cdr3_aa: CASSYFERGRWEQYF; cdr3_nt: TGTGCCAGCAGTTATTTTGAGAGGGGAAGGTGGGAGCAGTACTTC
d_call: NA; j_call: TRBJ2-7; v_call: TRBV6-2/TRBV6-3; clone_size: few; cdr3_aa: CASSRSGTANEQYF; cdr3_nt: TGTGCCAGCAGCAGATCCGGGACCGCCAACGAGCAGTACTTC
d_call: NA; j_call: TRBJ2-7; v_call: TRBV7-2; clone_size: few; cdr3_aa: CASSLASRNPYEQYF; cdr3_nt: TGTGCCAGCAGCTTAGCCTCGAGGAACCCCTACGAGCAGTACTTC
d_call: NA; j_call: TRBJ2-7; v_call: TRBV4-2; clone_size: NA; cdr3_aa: CASSQDLGIREQYF; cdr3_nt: TGTGCCAGCAGCCAAGATCTTGGTATCCGCGAGCAGTACTTC
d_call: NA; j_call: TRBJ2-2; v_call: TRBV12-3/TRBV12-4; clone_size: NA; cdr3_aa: CASASRGSYGELFF; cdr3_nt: TGTGCCAGCGCCTCGAGGGGATCCTACGGGGAGCTGTTTTTT
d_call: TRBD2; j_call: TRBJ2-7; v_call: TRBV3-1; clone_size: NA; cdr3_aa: CASSHPKSGISYEQYF; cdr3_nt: TGTGCCAGCAGCCATCCGAAGAGCGGGATATCCTACGAGCAGTACTTC
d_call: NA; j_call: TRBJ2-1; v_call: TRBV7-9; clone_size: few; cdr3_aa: CASSLESGWTDHGRFF; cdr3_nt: TGTGCCAGCAGCTTAGAAAGCGGCTGGACAGACCACGGACGGTTCTTC
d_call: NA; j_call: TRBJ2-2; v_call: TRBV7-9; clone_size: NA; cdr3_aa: CASSLRRGPGELFF; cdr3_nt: TGTGCCAGCAGCTTGAGGAGGGGACCCGGGGAGCTGTTTTTT
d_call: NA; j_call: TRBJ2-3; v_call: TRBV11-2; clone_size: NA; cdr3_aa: CASSFQTRSGTDTQYF; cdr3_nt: TGTGCCAGCAGCTTCCAAACTAGAAGTGGCACAGATACGCAGTATTTT
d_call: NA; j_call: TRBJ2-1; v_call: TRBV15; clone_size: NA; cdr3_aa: CATSSEPGSHEQFF; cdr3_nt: TGTGCCACCAGCAGTGAGCCCGGATCTCATGAGCAGTTCTTC
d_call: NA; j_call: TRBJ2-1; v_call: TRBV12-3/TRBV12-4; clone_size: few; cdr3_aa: CASSLPDWAGQFF; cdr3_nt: TGTGCCAGCAGTTTACCCGACTGGGCTGGGCAGTTCTTC
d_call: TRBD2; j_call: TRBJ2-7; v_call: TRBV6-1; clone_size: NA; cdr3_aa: CASSEGTSGSHRYEQYF; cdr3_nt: TGTGCCAGCAGTGAGGGGACTAGCGGGAGTCATCGGTACGAGCAGTACTTC
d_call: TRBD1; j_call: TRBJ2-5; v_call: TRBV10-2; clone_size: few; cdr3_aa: CASSEVGGATETQYF; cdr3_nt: TGCGCCAGCAGTGAGGTAGGGGGCGCAACGGAGACCCAGTACTTC
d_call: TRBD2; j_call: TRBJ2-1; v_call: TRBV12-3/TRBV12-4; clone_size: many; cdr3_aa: CASRRRGGSYNEQFF; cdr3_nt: TGTGCCAGCCGTCGACGGGGGGGCTCCTACAATGAGCAGTTCTTC
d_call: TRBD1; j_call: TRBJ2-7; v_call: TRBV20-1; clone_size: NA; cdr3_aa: CSANRGEGSYEQYF; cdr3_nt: TGCAGTGCGAACAGGGGGGAAGGTTCCTACGAGCAGTACTTC
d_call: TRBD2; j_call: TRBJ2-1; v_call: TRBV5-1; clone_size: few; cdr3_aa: CASSLEAGVSEQFF; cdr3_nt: TGCGCCAGCAGCTTGGAAGCGGGAGTAAGCGAGCAGTTCTTC
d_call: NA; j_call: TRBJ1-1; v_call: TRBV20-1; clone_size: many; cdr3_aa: CSARTRLGAFF; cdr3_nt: TGCAGTGCTAGAACGAGGCTTGGTGCTTTCTTT
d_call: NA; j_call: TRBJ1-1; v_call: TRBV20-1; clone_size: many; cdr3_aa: CSASLPQGTEAFF; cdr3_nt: TGCAGTGCTTCCCTCCCCCAGGGGACTGAAGCTTTCTTT
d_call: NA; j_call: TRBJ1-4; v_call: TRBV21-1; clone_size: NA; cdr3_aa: CASSKGRQDATNEKLFF; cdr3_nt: TGTGCCAGCAGCAAGGGTCGACAGGACGCAACTAATGAAAAACTGTTTTTT
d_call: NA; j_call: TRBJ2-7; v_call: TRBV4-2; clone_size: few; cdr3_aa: CASSQSRTYEQYF; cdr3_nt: TGTGCCAGCAGCCAAAGCAGGACCTACGAGCAGTACTTC
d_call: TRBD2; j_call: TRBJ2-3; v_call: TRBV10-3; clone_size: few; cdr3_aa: CAISDAGGDTDTQYF; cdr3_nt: TGTGCCATCAGTGATGCGGGAGGGGACACAGATACGCAGTATTTT
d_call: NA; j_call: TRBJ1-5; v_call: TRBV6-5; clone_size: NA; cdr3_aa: CASSYSRVHQPQHF; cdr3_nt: TGTGCCAGCAGTTACAGCCGTGTGCATCAGCCCCAGCATTTT
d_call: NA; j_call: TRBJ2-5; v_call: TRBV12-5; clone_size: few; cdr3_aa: CASALQSPGFRGTQYF; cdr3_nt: TGTGCTAGTGCTTTGCAATCGCCAGGGTTCCGGGGGACCCAGTACTTC
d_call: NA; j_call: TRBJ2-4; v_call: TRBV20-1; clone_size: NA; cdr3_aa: CSARDGQRQAKNIQYF; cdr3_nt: TGCAGTGCTAGAGACGGACAGAGACAAGCCAAAAACATTCAGTACTTC
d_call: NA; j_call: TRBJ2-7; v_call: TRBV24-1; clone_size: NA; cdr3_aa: CATANGDLSSYEQYF; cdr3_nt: TGTGCCACCGCGAATGGGGACTTAAGCTCCTACGAGCAGTACTTC